One and the same sample provided the 19 T cell receptor beta chains below, sequenced in a study of post-analysis software for immune sequencing data. Notes on the study in general: In patients, TRBV5-6, TRBV5-1 and TRBV20-1 belonged to five TRBV segments found more frequently than in controls.

The authors incorporated unique molecular identifiers into the TCR beta cDNA libraries. Each CDR3 protein gets one entry after TCRdb re-called the PCR reads with MiXCR. This sample has about 460,000 distinct CDR3 sequences, with roughly 46% found just once. These receptors are not linked to any known antigen. The sample taken for sequencing was blood. The receptors shown here come from a girl aged 5 to 17 with multiple sclerosis.

V is TRBV6-6 and J is TRBJ2-2; D is unclear. CDR3 length equals 15 residues. V gave up 2 bases and J gave up 3 bases, with 10 bases separating them. Germline lookup yields CDR1 MNHNY and CDR2 SVGAGI (reference sequence). CDR3 sequence (DNA): TGTGCCAGCAGTTACGGCACAGTCGACACCGGGGAGCTGTTTTTT. Protein product: CASSYGTVDTGELFF.

Ten or more counts support this clonotype. The V call is TRBV5-1, the J call TRBJ1-5; the D gene is possibly TRBD1 (5 bases). V was trimmed by 2 bases and J by 2 bases, leaving 11 bases between them. Germline V lookup: CDR1 SGHRS, CDR2 YFSETQ. CDR3 length equals 15 residues. DNA for the CDR3: TGCGCCAGCAGCTTAGATGGGGCTGGCAATCAGCCCCAGCATTTT. It encodes CASSLDGAGNQPQHF. The variable domain in full, completed from reference TRBV5-1 and TRBJ1-5, reads KAGVTQTPRYLIKTRGQQVTLSCSPISGHRSVSWYQQTPGQGLQFLFEYFSETQRNKGNFPGRFSGRQFSNSRSEMNVSTLELGDSALYLCASSLDGAGNQPQHFGDGTRLSIL.

This clonotype was observed a handful of times. The CDR3 bases are TGTGCCAGCAGTGAGGGCGGGAGTCTGAACATTCAGTACTTC. Protein sequence: CASSEGGSLNIQYF. The chain carries TRBV6-1 and TRBJ2-4; TRBD2 matches 7 bases. This CDR3 is built from 14 residues. V shed 3 bases, J shed 7 bases, and the junction held 6 bases outside the gene matches. CDR1 and CDR2 (germline): MNHNS, SASEGT.

The sample holds a few counts of this clonotype. The rearrangement links TRBV4-3 to TRBJ2-7, with 13 bases aligning to TRBD2. Looked up from germline, CDR1 is LGHNA and CDR2 is YSLEER. CDR3 length equals 16 residues. Trimming took 4 bases from V and 2 from J; bases not matched to a gene: 5. The CDR3 DNA reads TGCGCCAGCAGCCGCGGGGGACTAGCGGGAACCTACGAGCAGTACTTC. This codes for CASSRGGLAGTYEQYF.

This chain joins TRBV21-1 and TRBJ1-5. TRBV21-1 is noted as a pseudogene. The CDR3 contains 12 residues. CDR3 coding DNA: TGTGCCCCAGGTCTGGGCAATCAGCCCCAGCATTTT. Its protein is CAPGLGNQPQHF.

This clonotype was observed a handful of times. The CDR3 DNA reads TGCAGTGCTAGAGACGAAAGCGTGAGCTCCTACAATGAGCAGTTCTTC. Protein sequence: CSARDESVSSYNEQFF. V and J are TRBV20-1 and TRBJ2-1; D is ambiguous. V was clipped by 0 bases and J by 0 bases, with 12 bases between them. The CDR3 is 16 residues long. Germline V gives CDR1 DFQATT, CDR2 SNEGSKA (reference sequence).

The chain couples TRBV12-5 to TRBJ1-1; 8 nucleotides line up with TRBD1. The germline gives CDR1 LGHNT, CDR2 FRNRAP. The CDR3 totals 15 residues. The junction had 9 bases not matched to a gene; V was cut back by 4 bases and J by 5 bases. Here the CDR3 reads CASGSGRDRKTEAFF. The CDR3 DNA follows: TGTGCTAGTGGTTCGGGCCGGGACAGGAAAACTGAAGCTTTCTTT. Using reference TRBV12-5 and TRBJ1-1 for the parts outside the CDR3, the full variable domain is DARVTQTPRHKVTEMGQEVTMRCQPILGHNTVFWYRQTMMQGLELLAYFRNRAPLDDSGMPKDRFSAEMPDATLATLKIQPSEPRDSAVYFCASGSGRDRKTEAFFGQGTRLTVV.

A remark on this clonotype: One junction end does not reproduce the germline sequence, and a read error may be involved. The chain couples TRBV7-9 to TRBJ1-6, with a weak D call TRBD1 (5 bases). The germline V gene encodes CDR1 SEHNR and CDR2 FQNEAQ (reference sequence). The CDR3 is 11 residues long. DNA of the CDR3: TGTGTCAGCAGCGGGGACTCACCCCTCCACTTT. Its protein product is CVSSGDSPLHF.

The gene calls are TRBV10-3 and TRBJ1-2; TRBD1 matches 8 bases. This CDR3 has 15 amino acids. CDR1 ENHRY and CDR2 SYGVKD come from the germline V gene. Trimming cost V 6 bases and J 0 bases; bases outside gene matches: 6. Here the CDR3 reads CAISGTGHTNYGYTF. CDR3 bases: TGTGCCATCAGCGGGACAGGCCATACTAACTATGGCTACACCTTC.

This clonotype was detected a few times. The rearrangement links TRBV29-1 to TRBJ2-4; weak D call: TRBD1 (6 bases). The CDR3 runs to 13 residues. Trimming left V 4 bases short and J 8 bases short, with 15 bases between. Germline V lookup: CDR1 SQVTM, CDR2 ANQGSEA. CDR3 amino acids: CSVGGTISDIQYF. The CDR3 nucleotides are TGCAGCGTTGGAGGGACAATTTCCGACATTCAGTACTTC.

This clonotype has a handful of counts. The CDR3 bases are TGCAGTGCTTTCCTAGGGACTAGCGGGAGTGGCACAGATACGCAGTATTTT. Its translation is CSAFLGTSGSGTDTQYF. This chain links TRBV20-1 with TRBJ2-3, with 14 bases lining up with TRBD2. After removal of 5 bases from V and 1 base from J, the junction contained 8 bases not matched to a gene. This CDR3 has 17 residues. Germline V gene data show CDR1 as DFQATT and CDR2 as SNEGSKA (reference sequence).

This clonotype was seen a few times. The chain is built from TRBV6-5 and TRBJ2-7; 15 positions match TRBD2. Trimming took 6 bases from V and 6 from J; bases not matched to a gene: 3. The germline V gene has CDR1 MNHEY and CDR2 SVGAGI. This CDR3 region has 14 residues. CDR3: CASRKGLAGGEQYF. The CDR3 DNA reads TGTGCCAGCAGGAAGGGACTAGCGGGAGGCGAGCAGTACTTC.

The chain uses TRBV7-9 and TRBJ2-1; 9 bases agree with TRBD2. Germline trimming cut 1 base from V and 5 bases from J; bases unmatched to any gene: 9. The CDR3 has 17 amino acids. From germline, CDR1 is SEHNR and CDR2 FQNEAQ (reference sequence). CDR3 in amino acids: CASSLGGSSGNHNEQFF. Written as DNA, the CDR3 is TGTGCCAGCAGCTTAGGTGGTTCTAGCGGGAACCACAATGAGCAGTTCTTC.

The V and J genes are TRBV7-2 and TRBJ2-3, with D possibly called TRBD1 or TRBD2 (6 bases each). The CDR3 consists of 12 residues. Trimming took 4 bases from V and 9 from J, leaving 11 bases between them. Per germline, CDR1 SGHTA and CDR2 FQGNSA. CDR3 DNA: TGTGCCAGCAGCTCGGGGGCCTTAACGCAGTATTTT. Translating it yields CASSSGALTQYF.

The sample holds a few counts of this clonotype. The chain employs TRBV20-1 and TRBJ2-7, with D possibly being TRBD1 or TRBD2 (5 bases each). The CDR3 is 14 residues long. Germline loops: CDR1 DFQATT, CDR2 SNEGSKA (reference sequence). Trimming took off 6 bases at V and 0 bases at J, with 15 bases between the two ends. The CDR3 spells CSAPTGTYSYEQYF. The CDR3, as DNA: TGCAGTGCGCCTACCGGGACCTACTCCTACGAGCAGTACTTC.

This clonotype came up once. The chain links TRBV6-5 to TRBJ2-7; D is possibly TRBD2 (6 bases). The V gene's germline CDR1 is MNHEY and CDR2 SVGAGI. The CDR3 covers 14 residues. The V and J ends lost 2 bases and 3 bases respectively, with 11 bases between them. DNA of the CDR3: TGTGCCAGCAGTTACCCTGGGGGACTCTACGAGCAGTACTTC. Amino acid sequence: CASSYPGGLYEQYF.

The chain joins TRBV12-3 or TRBV12-4 to TRBJ1-1, with D uncertain. This CDR3 spans 13 amino acids. V lost 6 bases and J lost 3, with 11 bases in between. The DNA for the CDR3 is TGTGCCAGCAGCCGACTGATGGACACTGAAGCTTTCTTT. Residues: CASSRLMDTEAFF.

The V gene is TRBV29-1, the J gene TRBJ2-3; D is unclear. This CDR3 comprises 16 residues. Per germline, CDR1 SQVTM and CDR2 ANQGSEA. V was cut by 0 bases and J by 0 bases, with 13 bases left in between. The CDR3 is CSVEDRFRGSTDTQYF. The CDR3 nucleotides read TGCAGCGTTGAAGATCGATTCCGTGGTAGCACAGATACGCAGTATTTT.

V and J are TRBV7-9 and TRBJ2-5, with TRBD1 matching over 9 bases. The closer fit of TRBJ2-7 to the DNA end suggests the J call may be wrong. There are 12 residues in the CDR3. Germline V gives CDR1 SEHNR, CDR2 FQNEAQ (reference sequence). DNA for the CDR3: TGTGCCAGCAGCTGGACAGGGGCCGAGCAGTACTTC. This encodes CASSWTGAEQYF.